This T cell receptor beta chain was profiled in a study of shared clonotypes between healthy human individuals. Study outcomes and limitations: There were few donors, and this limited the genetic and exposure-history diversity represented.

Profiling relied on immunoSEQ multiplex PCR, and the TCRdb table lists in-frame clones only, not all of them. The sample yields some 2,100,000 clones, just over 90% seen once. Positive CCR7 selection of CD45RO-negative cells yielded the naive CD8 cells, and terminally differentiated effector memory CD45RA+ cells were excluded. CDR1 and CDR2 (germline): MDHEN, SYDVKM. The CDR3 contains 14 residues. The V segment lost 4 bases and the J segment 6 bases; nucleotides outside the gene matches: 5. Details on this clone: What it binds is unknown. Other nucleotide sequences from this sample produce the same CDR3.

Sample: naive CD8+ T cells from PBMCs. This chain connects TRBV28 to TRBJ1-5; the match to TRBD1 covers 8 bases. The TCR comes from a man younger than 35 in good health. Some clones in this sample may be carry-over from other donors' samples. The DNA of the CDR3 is TGTGCCAGCAGTTCTACAGGGGGAGGTCAGCCCCAGCATTTT. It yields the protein CASSSTGGGQPQHF. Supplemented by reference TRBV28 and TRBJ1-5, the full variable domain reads DVKVTQSSRYLVKRTGEKVFLECVQDMDHENMFWYRQDPGLGLRLIYFSYDVKMKEKGDIPEGYSVSREKKERFSLILESASTNQTSMYLCASSSTGGGQPQHFGDGTRLSIL.